Following are 8 T cell receptor beta chains from one sample sequenced in a study of radiation and T cells in renal cell carcinoma (dated by TCRdb to 2018 to 2021). The library was generated by the immunoSEQ multiplex PCR assay. TCRdb retrieved this table from immuneACCESS and kept in-frame rearrangements only. Not all clones are present; in checked studies, unresolved V genes account for under half, and no reason is known for the remainder. The sample records roughly 100,000 clones, roughly 84% of which are singletons. More than 7% of the sample goes to the ten largest clones. What this sample's time point label stands for: blood 4 weeks post-SBRT, at nephrectomy. What the treatment or condition label conveys for this sample: 15 Gy SBRT to primary tumor, nephrectomy 4 weeks later. The specimen comprised blood, sampled from a patient whose treatment included radiotherapy and nephrectomy. The receptors shown here come from a man in his 60s with renal cell carcinoma.

The chain joins TRBV7-9 to TRBJ1-4; D gene uncertain. The V gene lost 5 bases and the J gene lost 8 bases, with 15 bases spanning the gap. The CDR3 loop spans 14 amino acids. The germline gives CDR1 SEHNR, CDR2 FQNEAQ (reference sequence). CDR3 DNA sequence: TGTGCCAGCAGCCCAATACCCCCCCGGGAAAAACTGTTTTTT. This translates into CASSPIPPREKLFF.

The V gene is TRBV5-1, the J gene TRBJ2-1; 13 bases are shared with TRBD2. J was trimmed by 0 bases and V by 4 bases; bases with no gene match: 4. Germline CDR1 is SGHRS and CDR2 is YFSETQ. The CDR3 covers 17 residues. As DNA, the CDR3 is TGCGCCAGCAGCACGGGACTAGCGGGGAGCTCCTACAATGAGCAGTTCTTC. Encoded protein: CASSTGLAGSSYNEQFF.

The chain couples TRBV5-1 to TRBJ2-7, with D possibly being TRBD1 (6 bases). Per germline, CDR1 SGHRS and CDR2 YFSETQ. V lost 4 bases and J 7 bases, leaving 18 bases between the germline ends. The CDR3 loop spans 14 amino acids. The CDR3 protein is CASSTLQGSEEQYF. CDR3 DNA: TGCGCCAGCAGCACCCTACAGGGTTCGGAGGAGCAGTACTTC.

This chain joins TRBV15 and TRBJ2-2, with 8 positions matching TRBD1. Trimming cost V 5 bases and J 6 bases; bases outside gene matches: 11. This CDR3 has 16 residues. CDR1 LNHNV and CDR2 YYDKDF come from the germline V gene (reference sequence). DNA of the CDR3: TGTGCCACCAGCCTTCCCGTGACAGGGGTCCCCGGGGAGCTGTTTTTT. Translating gives CATSLPVTGVPGELFF.

This chain joins TRBV4-2 and TRBJ2-7; D may match TRBD1 or TRBD2 (5 bases each). Germline V gene sequence: CDR1 LGHNA, CDR2 YNFKEQ. The CDR3 spans 13 residues. Trimming took off 4 bases at V and 6 bases at J, with 13 bases between the two ends. CDR3 DNA sequence: TGTGCCAGCAGCCCAGACTGGGGACGCGAGCAGTACTTC. Translation: CASSPDWGREQYF.

The count of this clone is one. The chain combines TRBV25-1 with TRBJ2-3; D is uncertain. The V and J ends lost 3 bases and 6 bases respectively, with 10 bases between them. The germline V gene has CDR1 MGHDK and CDR2 SYGVNS. CDR3 size: 13 residues. The CDR3: CASSDSPGDTQYF. The CDR3 DNA is TGTGCCAGCAGTGACTCACCCGGGGATACGCAGTATTTT.

The chain has TRBV18 and TRBJ1-2, with 7 bases matching TRBD1. V was pared by 4 bases and J by 8 bases, with 7 bases of the junction left unmatched. CDR3 size: 13 residues. CDR1 is KGHSH and CDR2 is LQKENI in the germline V gene. The CDR3, as DNA: TGTGCCAGCTCACGTACAGGGGAGAGGGGCTACACCTTC. This translates into CASSRTGERGYTF. Looking up the rest from reference TRBV18 and TRBJ1-2 gives the full variable domain: NAGVMQNPRHLVRRRGQEARLRCSPMKGHSHVYWYRQLPEEGLKFMVYLQKENIIDESGMPKERFSAEFPKEGPSILRIQQVVRGDSAAYFCASSRTGERGYTFGSGTRLTVV.

The chain is built from TRBV2 and TRBJ2-7, with TRBD2 matching over 14 bases. J gave up 6 bases and V 3 bases, and 7 bases lay outside the gene matches. The CDR3 loop spans 16 amino acids. Looked up from germline, CDR1 is SNHLY and CDR2 is FYNNEI. The CDR3 DNA is TGTGCCAGCAGTGACCCGGGACTAGCGGGAGCGGCCGAGCAGTACTTC. Translation gives CASSDPGLAGAAEQYF.